One and the same sample provided the 8 T cell receptor beta chains below, sequenced in a study of blood T cell repertoires in COVID-19. Some clones are missing from TCRdb's copy, which holds only in-frame ones; the method was immunoSEQ multiplex PCR. The sample holds approximately 110,000 clones, 69% seen once. What was sequenced was peripheral blood. These receptors were obtained from an elderly man with acute or convalescent COVID-19.

V is TRBV9 and J is TRBJ2-1; a weak D match, TRBD1 (6 bases). In germline, CDR1 is SGDLS, CDR2 YYNGEE. The CDR3 runs 15 residues. Trimming left V 0 bases short and J 10 bases short, with 17 bases between. The CDR3 region has the DNA TGTGCCAGCAGCGTAGCTACGAGGGACACAGGGGAGCAGTTCTTC. Its protein product is CASSVATRDTGEQFF.

J is TRBJ2-7 and V is TRBV11-3, with TRBD2 as a possible D gene (5 bases). The CDR3 covers 16 residues. The ends were cut back, 1 base at V and 2 bases at J, with 15 bases in the middle. The V gene's germline CDR1 is SGHNT and CDR2 YENEEA. The CDR3 DNA is TGTGCCAGCAGCTTAGGGCCTGCGGGCAGCACCTACGAGCAGTACTTC. It encodes CASSLGPAGSTYEQYF.

V is TRBV7-2 and J is TRBJ1-2; maybe TRBD1 (5 bases). This CDR3 has 14 amino acids. The V gene's germline CDR1 is SGHTA and CDR2 FQGNSA. The V end lost 4 bases, the J end lost 7 bases, and 16 bases lay between the germline ends. The CDR3 nucleotides are TGTGCCAGCAGCTCAAGGCAACAGGAATTTGGCTACACCTTC. Protein: CASSSRQQEFGYTF. Full variable domain (outside the CDR3, taken from reference TRBV7-2 and TRBJ1-2): GAGVSQSPSNKVTEKGKDVELRCDPISGHTALYWYRQSLGQGLEFLIYFQGNSAPDKSGLPSDRFSAERTGGSVSTLTIQRTQQEDSAVYLCASSSRQQEFGYTFGSGTRLTVV.

V usage is TRBV12-3 or TRBV12-4 and J usage is TRBJ2-3; the D is unclear. Trimming shortened V by 7 bases and J by 8 bases, and 16 bases separated the two germline ends. The CDR3 length is 13 residues. The CDR3 DNA follows: TGTGCCAGCACCCCACCCACAGACCCTACGCAGTATTTT. Its translation: CASTPPTDPTQYF.

The genes are TRBV27 and TRBJ2-7; 8 positions match TRBD2. The V gene end was trimmed by 5 bases and the J gene end by 2 bases; junction bases not matched to a gene: 14. Germline values: CDR1 MNHEY, CDR2 SMNVEV (reference sequence). The CDR3 extends over 17 amino acids. Written as DNA, the CDR3 is TGTGCCAGCAGTCGCAGTTTCGGGACTAGTTTTCCCTACGAGCAGTACTTC. Translation: CASSRSFGTSFPYEQYF.

In its sample, this clone was seen many times. This sequence joins TRBV28 and TRBJ2-5, with TRBD2 matching 12 bases. CDR3 length equals 14 residues. Germline V gives CDR1 MDHEN, CDR2 SYDVKM. V trimming: 8 bases; J trimming: 3 bases; junction bases outside the gene matches: 4. The chain's CDR3 is CASLRLAGEETQYF. CDR3 bases: TGTGCCAGCCTCAGACTAGCGGGAGAAGAGACCCAGTACTTC.

The genes are TRBV24-1 and TRBJ2-5; 10 nucleotides match TRBD1. Per the germline V gene, CDR1 is KGHDR and CDR2 is SFDVKD. V dropped 4 bases and J dropped 4; count of bases not matched to a gene: 8. The length of the CDR3 is 16 residues. The CDR3 sequence is CATSDYAGTGVETQYF. Here the CDR3 DNA reads TGTGCCACCAGTGACTATGCCGGGACAGGGGTAGAGACCCAGTACTTC.

The rearrangement joins TRBV10-3 to TRBJ2-7; 7 nucleotides agree with TRBD2. CDR1 ENHRY and CDR2 SYGVKD come from the germline V gene. J was trimmed by 5 bases and V by 10 bases; bases with no gene match: 11. This CDR3 is built from 13 residues. CDR3 sequence (DNA): TGTGCCACCTGGGGGGGAAGTGACCACGAGCAGTACTTC. This sequence encodes CATWGGSDHEQYF.